This T cell receptor beta chain was found in a study of blood T cell repertoires in COVID-19. TCRdb's table, derived via immunoSEQ multiplex PCR, lists solely in-frame clones and lacks some. The data show more than 9,500 clones, with 70% to 75% seen just once and around 6% held by the top ten. Germline loops: CDR1 SNHLY, CDR2 FYNNEI. V gave up 7 bases and J gave up 4 bases; unmatched junction bases: 7. This CDR3 has 14 residues. This clonotype was sampled from a man aged 55 to 70 with COVID-19, enrolled during active disease. The rearrangement joins TRBV2 to TRBJ1-1; TRBD1 matches 9 bases. Sequenced: peripheral blood. The CDR3 DNA is TGTGCCAGCACCAAAGGACAGGGGATCACTGAAGCTTTCTTT. Residues: CASTKGQGITEAFF.